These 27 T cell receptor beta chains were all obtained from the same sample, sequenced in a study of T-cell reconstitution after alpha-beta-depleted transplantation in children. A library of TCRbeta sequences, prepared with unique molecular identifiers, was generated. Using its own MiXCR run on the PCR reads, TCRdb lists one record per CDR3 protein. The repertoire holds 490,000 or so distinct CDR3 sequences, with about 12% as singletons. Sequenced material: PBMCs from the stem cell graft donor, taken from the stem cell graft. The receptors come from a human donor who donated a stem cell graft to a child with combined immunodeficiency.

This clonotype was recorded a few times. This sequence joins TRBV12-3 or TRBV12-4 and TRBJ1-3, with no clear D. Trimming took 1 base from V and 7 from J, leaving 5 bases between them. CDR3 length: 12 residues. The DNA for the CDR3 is TGTGCCAGCAGTTTAGTTGTCAACACCATATATTTT. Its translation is CASSLVVNTIYF.

CDR3 coding DNA: TGTGCCTGGAGTGGACAGATCTACGAGCAGTACTTC. Translating gives CAWSGQIYEQYF. The chain employs TRBV30 and TRBJ2-7; maybe TRBD1 (5 bases). The CDR3 contains 12 residues. V lost 1 base and J 3 bases, leaving 7 bases between the germline ends. Per germline, CDR1 GTSNPN and CDR2 SVGIG (reference sequence).

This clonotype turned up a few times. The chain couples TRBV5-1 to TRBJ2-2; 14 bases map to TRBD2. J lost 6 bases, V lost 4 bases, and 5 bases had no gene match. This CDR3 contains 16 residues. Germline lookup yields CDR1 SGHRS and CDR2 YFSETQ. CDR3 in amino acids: CASSRGLAGVSGELFF. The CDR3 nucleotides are TGCGCCAGCAGCAGGGGACTAGCGGGAGTTTCCGGGGAGCTGTTTTTT.

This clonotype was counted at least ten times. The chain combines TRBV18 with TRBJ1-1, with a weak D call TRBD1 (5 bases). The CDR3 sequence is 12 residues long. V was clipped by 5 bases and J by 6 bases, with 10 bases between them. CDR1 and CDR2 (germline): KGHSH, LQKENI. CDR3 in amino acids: CASSEGISEAFF. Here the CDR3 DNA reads TGTGCCAGCTCAGAGGGGATCTCTGAAGCTTTCTTT.

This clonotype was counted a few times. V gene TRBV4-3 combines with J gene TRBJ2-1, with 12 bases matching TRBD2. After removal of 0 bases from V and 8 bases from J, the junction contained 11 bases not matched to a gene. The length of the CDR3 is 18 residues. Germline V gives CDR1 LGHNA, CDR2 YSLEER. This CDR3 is CASSQDSSWLAGGDEQFF. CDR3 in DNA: TGCGCCAGCAGCCAAGACTCCTCTTGGCTAGCGGGAGGGGATGAGCAGTTCTTC.

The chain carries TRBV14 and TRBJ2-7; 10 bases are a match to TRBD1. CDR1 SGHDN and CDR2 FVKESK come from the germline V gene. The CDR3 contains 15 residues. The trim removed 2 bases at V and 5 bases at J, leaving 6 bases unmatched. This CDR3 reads CASSQQRTGGDEQYF. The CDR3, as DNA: TGTGCCAGCAGCCAACAGAGGACAGGGGGGGACGAGCAGTACTTC.

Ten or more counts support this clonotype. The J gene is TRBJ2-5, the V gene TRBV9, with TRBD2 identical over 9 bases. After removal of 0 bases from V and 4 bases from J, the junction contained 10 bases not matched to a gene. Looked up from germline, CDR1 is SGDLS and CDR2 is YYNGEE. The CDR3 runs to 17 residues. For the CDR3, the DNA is TGTGCCAGCAGCGTAGGAGTAGCGGGGGCCCCTTTAGAGACCCAGTACTTC. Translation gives CASSVGVAGAPLETQYF.

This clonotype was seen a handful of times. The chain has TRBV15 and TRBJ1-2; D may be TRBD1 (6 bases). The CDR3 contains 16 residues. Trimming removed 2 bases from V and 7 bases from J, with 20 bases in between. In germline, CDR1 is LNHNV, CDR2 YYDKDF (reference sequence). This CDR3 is CATSRQGSGGFAGYTF. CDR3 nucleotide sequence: TGTGCCACCAGCAGACAGGGATCGGGGGGCTTCGCTGGCTACACCTTC.

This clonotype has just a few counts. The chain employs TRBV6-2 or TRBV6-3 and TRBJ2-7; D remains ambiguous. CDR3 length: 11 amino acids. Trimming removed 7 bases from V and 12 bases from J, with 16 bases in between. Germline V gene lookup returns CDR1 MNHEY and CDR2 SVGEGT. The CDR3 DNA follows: TGTGCCAGCACCCGATTTGATTGGATGTACTTC. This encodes CASTRFDWMYF.

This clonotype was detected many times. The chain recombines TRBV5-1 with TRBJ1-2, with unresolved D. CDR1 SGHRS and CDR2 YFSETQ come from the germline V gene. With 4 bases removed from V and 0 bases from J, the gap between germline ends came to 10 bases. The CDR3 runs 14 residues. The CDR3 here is CASSQDGANYGYTF. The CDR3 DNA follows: TGCGCCAGCAGCCAGGACGGAGCTAACTATGGCTACACCTTC.

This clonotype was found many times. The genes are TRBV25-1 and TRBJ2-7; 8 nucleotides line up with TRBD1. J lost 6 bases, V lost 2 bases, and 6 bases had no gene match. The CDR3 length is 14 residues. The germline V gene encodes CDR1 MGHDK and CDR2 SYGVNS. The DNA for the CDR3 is TGTGCCAGCAGTGAACGTGGACAGGGTTCCGAGCAGTACTTC. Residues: CASSERGQGSEQYF.

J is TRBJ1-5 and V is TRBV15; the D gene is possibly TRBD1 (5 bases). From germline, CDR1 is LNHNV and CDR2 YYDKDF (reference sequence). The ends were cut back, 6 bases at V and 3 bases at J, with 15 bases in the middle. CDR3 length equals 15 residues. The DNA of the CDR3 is TGTGCCACCAGGGGCGGTGACAGATTCAATCAGCCCCAGCATTTT. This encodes CATRGGDRFNQPQHF.

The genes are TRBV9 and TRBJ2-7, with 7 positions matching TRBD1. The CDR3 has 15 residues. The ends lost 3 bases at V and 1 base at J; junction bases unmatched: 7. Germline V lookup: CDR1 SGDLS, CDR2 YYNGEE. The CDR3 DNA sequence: TGTGCCAGCAGCGGGGGCACAGGGGTATCCTACGAGCAGTACTTC. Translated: CASSGGTGVSYEQYF.

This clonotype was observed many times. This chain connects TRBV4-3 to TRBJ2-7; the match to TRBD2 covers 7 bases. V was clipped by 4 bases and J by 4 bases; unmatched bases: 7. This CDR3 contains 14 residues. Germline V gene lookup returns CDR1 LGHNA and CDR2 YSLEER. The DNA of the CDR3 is TGCGCCAGCAGCCCCGGACTAGAATATTACGAGCAGTACTTC. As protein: CASSPGLEYYEQYF.

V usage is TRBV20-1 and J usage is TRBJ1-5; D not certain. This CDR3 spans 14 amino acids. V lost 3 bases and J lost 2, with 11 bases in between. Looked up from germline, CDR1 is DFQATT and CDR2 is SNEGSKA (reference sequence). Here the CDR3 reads CSASRSFGNQPQHF. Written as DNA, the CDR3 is TGCAGTGCTAGCCGTAGTTTTGGCAATCAGCCCCAGCATTTT.

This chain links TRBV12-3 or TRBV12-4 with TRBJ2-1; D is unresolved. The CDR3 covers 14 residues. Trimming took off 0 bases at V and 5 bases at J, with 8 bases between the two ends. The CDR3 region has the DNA TGTGCCAGCAGTTTAGCGAGGAGAGACAATGAGCAGTTCTTC. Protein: CASSLARRDNEQFF.

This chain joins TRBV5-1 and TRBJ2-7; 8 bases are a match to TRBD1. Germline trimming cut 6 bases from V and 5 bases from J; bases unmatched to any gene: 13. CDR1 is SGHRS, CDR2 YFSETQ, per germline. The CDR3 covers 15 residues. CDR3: CASNLVGPGGHEQYF. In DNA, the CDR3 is TGCGCCAGCAATCTCGTCGGGCCAGGGGGCCACGAGCAGTACTTC.

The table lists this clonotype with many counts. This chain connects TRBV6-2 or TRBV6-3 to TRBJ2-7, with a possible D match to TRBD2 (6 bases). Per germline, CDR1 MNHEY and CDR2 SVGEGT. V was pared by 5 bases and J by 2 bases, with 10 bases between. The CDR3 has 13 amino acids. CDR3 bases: TGTGCCAGCAGTGCGGGGTCAACCTACGAGCAGTACTTC. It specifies CASSAGSTYEQYF.

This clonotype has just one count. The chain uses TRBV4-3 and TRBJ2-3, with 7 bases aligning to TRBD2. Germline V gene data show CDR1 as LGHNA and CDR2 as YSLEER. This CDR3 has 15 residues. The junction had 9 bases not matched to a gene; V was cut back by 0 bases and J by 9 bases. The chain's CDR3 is CASSQDERGRGTQYF. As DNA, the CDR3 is TGCGCCAGCAGCCAAGATGAGCGGGGACGAGGGACGCAGTATTTT.

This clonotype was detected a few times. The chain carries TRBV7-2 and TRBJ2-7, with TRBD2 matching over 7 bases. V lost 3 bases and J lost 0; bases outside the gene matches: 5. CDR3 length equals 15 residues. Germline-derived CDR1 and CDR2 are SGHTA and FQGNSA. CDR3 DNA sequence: TGTGCCAGCAGCTTGAACGGGGGGAGCTCCTACGAGCAGTACTTC. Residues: CASSLNGGSSYEQYF.

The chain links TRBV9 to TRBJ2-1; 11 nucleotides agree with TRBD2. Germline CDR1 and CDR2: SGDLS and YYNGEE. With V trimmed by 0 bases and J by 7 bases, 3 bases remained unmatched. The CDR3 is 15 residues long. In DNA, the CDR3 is TGTGCCAGCAGCGTAGTAGCGGGGGGGCGAAATGAGCAGTTCTTC. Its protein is CASSVVAGGRNEQFF.

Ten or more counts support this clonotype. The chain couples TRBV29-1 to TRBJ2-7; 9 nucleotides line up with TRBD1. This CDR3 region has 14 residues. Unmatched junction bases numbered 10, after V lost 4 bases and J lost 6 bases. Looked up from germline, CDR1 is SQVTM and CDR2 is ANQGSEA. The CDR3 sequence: CSVAHHRQGVEQYF. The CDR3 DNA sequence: TGCAGCGTTGCCCACCACCGACAGGGGGTCGAGCAGTACTTC.

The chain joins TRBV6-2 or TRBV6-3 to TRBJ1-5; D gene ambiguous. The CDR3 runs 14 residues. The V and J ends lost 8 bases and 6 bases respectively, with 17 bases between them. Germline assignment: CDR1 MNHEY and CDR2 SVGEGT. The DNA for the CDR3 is TGTGCCAGCCTCGGATCAGTGTTCGGTCAGCCCCAGCATTTT. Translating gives CASLGSVFGQPQHF.

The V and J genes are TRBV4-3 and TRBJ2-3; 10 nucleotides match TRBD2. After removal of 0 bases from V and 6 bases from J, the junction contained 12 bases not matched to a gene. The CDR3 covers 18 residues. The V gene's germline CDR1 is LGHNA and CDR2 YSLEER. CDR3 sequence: CASSQDSSLAGVMDTQYF. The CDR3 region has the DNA TGCGCCAGCAGCCAAGATTCTAGTCTAGCGGGAGTGATGGATACGCAGTATTTT.

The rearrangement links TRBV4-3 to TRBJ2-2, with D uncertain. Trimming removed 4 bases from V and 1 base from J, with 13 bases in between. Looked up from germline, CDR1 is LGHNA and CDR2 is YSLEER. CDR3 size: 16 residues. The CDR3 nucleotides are TGCGCCAGCAGCCGCTTACTTTATGGGAACACCGGGGAGCTGTTTTTT. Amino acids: CASSRLLYGNTGELFF.

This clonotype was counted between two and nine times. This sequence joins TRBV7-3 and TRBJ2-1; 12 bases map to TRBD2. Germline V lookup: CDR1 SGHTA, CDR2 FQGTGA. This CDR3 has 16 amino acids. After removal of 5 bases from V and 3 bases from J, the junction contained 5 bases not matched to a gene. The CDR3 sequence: CASSDTSGGNYNEQFF. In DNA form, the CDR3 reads TGTGCCAGCAGCGATACTAGCGGGGGGAACTACAATGAGCAGTTCTTC.

The CDR3 is CASSLRLATDTQYF. The DNA for the CDR3 is TGTGCCAGCAGTTTGAGACTAGCCACAGATACGCAGTATTTT. The J gene is TRBJ2-3, the V gene TRBV12-3 or TRBV12-4, with 7 nucleotides matching TRBD2. Trimming removed 3 bases from V and 2 bases from J; junction bases left unmatched: 2. The CDR3 loop spans 14 amino acids.